This is a list of T cell receptor beta chains from one sample in a study of CD8 T cells in ankylosing spondylitis. Each CDR3 protein is one row after TCRdb ran MiXCR on the 5' RACE reads. The repertoire holds some 270,000 distinct CDR3 sequences, with 15% to 20% as singletons. The sample was blood, either unsorted or a sorted T cell fraction (not recorded which). These receptors came from a male donor with ankylosing spondylitis or in good health (not recorded which). The CDR3 runs from the conserved cysteine through the conserved F or W. Each record gives: J gene, D gene, clone size, V gene, CDR3 DNA, CDR3 protein. D genes are given only for firm matches. Expanded clones are given a class, and other clones once, few, many or no size at all.

J gene: TRBJ2-1
D gene: TRBD2
clone size: many
V gene: TRBV5-1
CDR3 DNA: TGCGCCAGCAGCTTCGGACTAGCGGGAGTTGCTGAGCAGTTCTTC
CDR3 protein: CASSFGLAGVAEQFF

J gene: TRBJ2-5
D gene: .
clone size: many
V gene: TRBV27
CDR3 DNA: TGTGCCAGCGGTGAAACAGGGTCCCTAAAGGAGACCCAGTACTTC
CDR3 protein: CASGETGSLKETQYF

J gene: TRBJ1-1
D gene: .
clone size: few
V gene: TRBV29-1
CDR3 DNA: TGCAGCGTCGAGTTGAACACTGAAGCTTTCTTT
CDR3 protein: CSVELNTEAFF

J gene: TRBJ2-7
D gene: .
clone size: few
V gene: TRBV6-5
CDR3 DNA: TGTGCCAGCAGCTTACGACTCTCGGACTATCTTACCTACGAGCAGTACTTC
CDR3 protein: CASSLRLSDYLTYEQYF

J gene: TRBJ2-3
D gene: TRBD2
clone size: .
V gene: TRBV27
CDR3 DNA: TGTGCCAGCAGTTCATCAACCGGACTAGTGTTTGGTACGCAGTATTTT
CDR3 protein: CASSSSTGLVFGTQYF

J gene: TRBJ2-1
D gene: TRBD2
clone size: .
V gene: TRBV9
CDR3 DNA: TGTGCCAGCAGCCCTCGCTCCCTAGCGGGAGAGGGAAATGAGCAGTTCTTC
CDR3 protein: CASSPRSLAGEGNEQFF

J gene: TRBJ2-5
D gene: .
clone size: few
V gene: TRBV21-1
CDR3 DNA: TGTGCCAGCAGCAAGACTAGCAATTCCCCGCAAGAGACCCAGTACTTC
CDR3 protein: CASSKTSNSPQETQYF

J gene: TRBJ2-2
D gene: .
clone size: many
V gene: TRBV20-1
CDR3 DNA: TGCAGTGCCCTGAGTCCCGGCCACTTAACCGGGGAGCTGTTTTTT
CDR3 protein: CSALSPGHLTGELFF

J gene: TRBJ2-7
D gene: .
clone size: .
V gene: TRBV6-1
CDR3 DNA: TGTGCCAGCAGACAAGTCCAGGGGTACGAGCAGTACTTC
CDR3 protein: CASRQVQGYEQYF

J gene: TRBJ2-7
D gene: TRBD1
clone size: few
V gene: TRBV11-2
CDR3 DNA: TGTGCCAGCAGCTTGGGGGAAGGGGACAGGGGACCCTTCGAGCAGTACTTC
CDR3 protein: CASSLGEGDRGPFEQYF

J gene: TRBJ2-7
D gene: .
clone size: .
V gene: TRBV7-2
CDR3 DNA: TGTGCCAGCAGCTCGGGACCCCTCGGCGAGCAGTACTTC
CDR3 protein: CASSSGPLGEQYF

J gene: TRBJ2-1
D gene: TRBD2
clone size: .
V gene: TRBV7-8
CDR3 DNA: TGTGCCAGCAGCTTAACCCGGACTAGCGGGACCTTCTCCTACAATGAGCAGTTCTTC
CDR3 protein: CASSLTRTSGTFSYNEQFF

J gene: TRBJ2-1
D gene: .
clone size: few
V gene: TRBV12-3/TRBV12-4
CDR3 DNA: TGTGCCAGCAGTTCTTTCGGTCCCTCGAATGAGCAGTTCTTC
CDR3 protein: CASSSFGPSNEQFF

J gene: TRBJ1-2
D gene: .
clone size: .
V gene: TRBV4-1
CDR3 DNA: TGCGCCAGCAGCCAACTGTTGCCAAGGGTTGTCGGGGATGGCTACACCTTC
CDR3 protein: CASSQLLPRVVGDGYTF

J gene: TRBJ2-7
D gene: .
clone size: many
V gene: TRBV5-1
CDR3 DNA: TGCGCCAGCAGCACGAGTAGCTCCTACGAGCAGTACTTC
CDR3 protein: CASSTSSSYEQYF

J gene: TRBJ2-3
D gene: TRBD2
clone size: few
V gene: TRBV28
CDR3 DNA: TGTGCCAGCAGTTTATATCTGGCGGGAGAAACGGCTAGCACAGATACGCAGTATTTT
CDR3 protein: CASSLYLAGETASTDTQYF

J gene: TRBJ2-1
D gene: TRBD2
clone size: .
V gene: TRBV19
CDR3 DNA: TGTGCCAGTAGGGGACTAGCGAGCTCCTACAATGAGCAGTTCTTC
CDR3 protein: CASRGLASSYNEQFF

J gene: TRBJ1-5
D gene: .
clone size: few
V gene: TRBV10-3
CDR3 DNA: TGTGCCATCAGTGATTCGGCAGAGAATCAGCCCCAGCATTTT
CDR3 protein: CAISDSAENQPQHF

J gene: TRBJ2-1
D gene: .
clone size: many
V gene: TRBV28
CDR3 DNA: TGTGCCAGCAGTAGCCGGTTCGACTACAATGAGCAGTTCTTC
CDR3 protein: CASSSRFDYNEQFF

J gene: TRBJ2-2
D gene: .
clone size: few
V gene: TRBV29-1
CDR3 DNA: TGCAGCGTTGAACGGGGAGACAGAAACACCGGGGAGCTGTTTTTT
CDR3 protein: CSVERGDRNTGELFF

J gene: TRBJ2-5
D gene: .
clone size: .
V gene: TRBV20-1
CDR3 DNA: TGCAGTGCTAGGGACCGGTCGGTGAACCAAGAGACCCAGTACTTC
CDR3 protein: CSARDRSVNQETQYF

J gene: TRBJ2-7
D gene: .
clone size: .
V gene: TRBV29-1
CDR3 DNA: TGCAGCGTTGAGGAGGGGCCTAACTACGAGCAGTACTTC
CDR3 protein: CSVEEGPNYEQYF

J gene: TRBJ2-1
D gene: .
clone size: .
V gene: TRBV3-1
CDR3 DNA: TGTGCCAGCAGCCAAGATTTCGAGGGTGGACAGCAGTTCTTC
CDR3 protein: CASSQDFEGGQQFF

J gene: TRBJ2-3
D gene: TRBD2
clone size: .
V gene: TRBV4-3
CDR3 DNA: TGCGCCAGCAGCCAAGCCGGCTCTAGCGGGAGTCCCGCAGATACGCAGTATTTT
CDR3 protein: CASSQAGSSGSPADTQYF

J gene: TRBJ2-5
D gene: TRBD2
clone size: few
V gene: TRBV7-8
CDR3 DNA: TGTGCCAGCAGCGGAACTAGCGGGGACCAAGAGACCCAGTACTTC
CDR3 protein: CASSGTSGDQETQYF

J gene: TRBJ2-3
D gene: TRBD1
clone size: .
V gene: TRBV3-1
CDR3 DNA: TGTGCCAGCAGCCAATGGATTACAGGGGGCACGGATACGCAGTATTTT
CDR3 protein: CASSQWITGGTDTQYF

J gene: TRBJ2-1
D gene: .
clone size: few
V gene: TRBV27
CDR3 DNA: TGTGCCAGCAGTCGCGTCTTGGGACTGGGATACAATGAGCAGTTCTTC
CDR3 protein: CASSRVLGLGYNEQFF

J gene: TRBJ2-7
D gene: .
clone size: .
V gene: TRBV6-1
CDR3 DNA: TGTGCCAGCAGCTCATTCGGACGAATGGACGAGCAGTACTTC
CDR3 protein: CASSSFGRMDEQYF

J gene: TRBJ1-1
D gene: .
clone size: few
V gene: TRBV6-1
CDR3 DNA: TGTGCCAGCAGCCTAAGCCGGACAGCTGAAGCTTTCTTT
CDR3 protein: CASSLSRTAEAFF

J gene: TRBJ2-1
D gene: TRBD2
clone size: many
V gene: TRBV2
CDR3 DNA: TGTGCCAGCAGCGCGACTAGCGGGAGTACCAGTGAGCAGTTCTTC
CDR3 protein: CASSATSGSTSEQFF

J gene: TRBJ2-7
D gene: TRBD1
clone size: .
V gene: TRBV12-3/TRBV12-4
CDR3 DNA: TGTGCCAGCAGTTTAGTTCCCAGGGGGTTGGACGAGCAGTACTTC
CDR3 protein: CASSLVPRGLDEQYF

J gene: TRBJ2-7
D gene: TRBD1
clone size: many
V gene: TRBV29-1
CDR3 DNA: TGCAGCGCTACGGGGGACAGGTACAGCTCCTACGAGCAGTACTTC
CDR3 protein: CSATGDRYSSYEQYF

J gene: TRBJ2-3
D gene: TRBD2
clone size: many
V gene: TRBV5-1
CDR3 DNA: TGCGCCAGCAGCTTGGAGACTAGCGCGAGCCTGAGCACAGATACGCAGTATTTT
CDR3 protein: CASSLETSASLSTDTQYF

J gene: TRBJ2-3
D gene: TRBD2
clone size: .
V gene: TRBV27
CDR3 DNA: TGTGCCAGCAGCCCGGGACTAGCGCTAAATACGCAGTATTTT
CDR3 protein: CASSPGLALNTQYF

J gene: TRBJ2-7
D gene: .
clone size: .
V gene: TRBV29-1
CDR3 DNA: TGCAGCGTTGTGTGGGGGGTCGAGCAGTACTTC
CDR3 protein: CSVVWGVEQYF

J gene: TRBJ1-2
D gene: .
clone size: .
V gene: TRBV6-5
CDR3 DNA: TGTGCCAGCAGTTACGGCAGCCAGGATGGCTACACCTTC
CDR3 protein: CASSYGSQDGYTF

J gene: TRBJ2-7
D gene: .
clone size: few
V gene: TRBV3-1
CDR3 DNA: TGTGCCAGCAGCCGGACCGGGACTGGCGGCTACGAGCAGTACTTC
CDR3 protein: CASSRTGTGGYEQYF

J gene: TRBJ2-7
D gene: .
clone size: .
V gene: TRBV5-1
CDR3 DNA: TGCGCCAGCAGCTTGGACAGACCTACCTACGAGCAGTACTTC
CDR3 protein: CASSLDRPTYEQYF

J gene: TRBJ1-4
D gene: TRBD1
clone size: many
V gene: TRBV11-2
CDR3 DNA: TGTGCCAGCAGCCTCAGCCGAGACAGGGGTGAAAAACTGTTTTTT
CDR3 protein: CASSLSRDRGEKLFF